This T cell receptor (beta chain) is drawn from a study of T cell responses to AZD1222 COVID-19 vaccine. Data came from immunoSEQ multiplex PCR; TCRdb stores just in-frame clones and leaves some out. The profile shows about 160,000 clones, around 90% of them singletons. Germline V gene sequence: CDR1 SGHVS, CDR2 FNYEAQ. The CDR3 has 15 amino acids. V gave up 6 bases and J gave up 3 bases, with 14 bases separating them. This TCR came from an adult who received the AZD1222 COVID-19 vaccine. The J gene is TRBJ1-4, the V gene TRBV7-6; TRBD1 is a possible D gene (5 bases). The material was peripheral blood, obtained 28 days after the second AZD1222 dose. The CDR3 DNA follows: TGTGCCAGCAGTCTCCAGGGTCAAGCTAATGAAAAACTGTTTTTT. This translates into CASSLQGQANEKLFF. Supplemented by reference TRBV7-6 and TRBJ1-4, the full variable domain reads GAGVSQSPRYKVTKRGQDVALRCDPISGHVSLYWYRQALGQGPEFLTYFNYEAQQDKSGLPNDRFSAERPEGSISTLTIQRTEQRDSAMYRCASSLQGQANEKLFFGSGTQLSVL.